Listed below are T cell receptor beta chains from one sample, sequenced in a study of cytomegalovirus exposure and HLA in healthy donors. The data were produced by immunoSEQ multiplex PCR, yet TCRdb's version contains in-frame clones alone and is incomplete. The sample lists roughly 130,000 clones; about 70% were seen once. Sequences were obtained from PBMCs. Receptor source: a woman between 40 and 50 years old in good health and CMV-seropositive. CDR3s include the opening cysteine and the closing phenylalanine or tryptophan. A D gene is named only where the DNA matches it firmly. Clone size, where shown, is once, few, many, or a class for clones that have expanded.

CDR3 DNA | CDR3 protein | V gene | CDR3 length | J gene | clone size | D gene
TGTGCCAGCAGCGTAAGCGGCAGCTCCTACAATGAGCAGTTCTTC | CASSVSGSSYNEQFF | TRBV9 | 15 | TRBJ2-1 | - | -
TGTGCCAGCAGTGAAGCTGTGAGTAACACCGGGGAGCTGTTTTTT | CASSEAVSNTGELFF | TRBV6-1 | 15 | TRBJ2-2 | - | -
TGTGCCAGCTCTACAGGGGCAGATACGCAGTATTTT | CASSTGADTQYF | TRBV9 | 12 | TRBJ2-3 | - | TRBD1
TGTGCCAGCACCCAGGGCAATCCCACAGATACGCAGTATTTT | CASTQGNPTDTQYF | TRBV6-6 | 14 | TRBJ2-3 | - | -
TGTGCCAGCAGCGTAGCCTTGGGGCAGATCTACGAGCAGTACTTC | CASSVALGQIYEQYF | TRBV9 | 15 | TRBJ2-7 | - | -
TGCGCCAGCAGCCAAGATCGGACAGGGGGCGGGGGCTACACCTTC | CASSQDRTGGGGYTF | TRBV4-3 | 15 | TRBJ1-2 | few | TRBD1
TGTGCCAGTAGTGTGATCGGGACAGGGAACGGCTACACCTTC | CASSVIGTGNGYTF | TRBV19 | 14 | TRBJ1-2 | - | TRBD1
TGTGCCAGCAGGGAGGACAGCCAGGGGGGGCCCCAGCATTTT | CASREDSQGGPQHF | TRBV2 | 14 | TRBJ1-5 | - | TRBD1
TGCAGTGCTAAACGAGGCCGTGGCGCTTTCTTT | CSAKRGRGAFF | TRBV20-1 | 11 | TRBJ1-1 | - | -
TGCAGCGTTGAAGGAGACAGGGGGCGGAGTGGCTACACCTTC | CSVEGDRGRSGYTF | TRBV29-1 | 14 | TRBJ1-2 | - | TRBD1
TGTGCCTGGACAGGGGGATCTGGAAACACCATATATTTT | CAWTGGSGNTIYF | TRBV30 | 13 | TRBJ1-3 | - | TRBD1
TGTGCCAGCAGCGTAGGGACAGTGAATACTGAAGCTTTCTTT | CASSVGTVNTEAFF | TRBV7-8 | 14 | TRBJ1-1 | - | TRBD1
TGTGCCAGCAGCTTCGGGGGTAGGGACCAAGAGACCCAGTACTTC | CASSFGGRDQETQYF | TRBV5-4 | 15 | TRBJ2-5 | few | -
TGCGCCAGCAGCTTGGCGGGACAGGGTATCTACGAGCAGTACTTC | CASSLAGQGIYEQYF | TRBV5-1 | 15 | TRBJ2-7 | few | TRBD1
TGTGCCACCAGCAGAGAAGGGGGCTACGAGCAGTACTTC | CATSREGGYEQYF | TRBV15 | 13 | TRBJ2-7 | few | -